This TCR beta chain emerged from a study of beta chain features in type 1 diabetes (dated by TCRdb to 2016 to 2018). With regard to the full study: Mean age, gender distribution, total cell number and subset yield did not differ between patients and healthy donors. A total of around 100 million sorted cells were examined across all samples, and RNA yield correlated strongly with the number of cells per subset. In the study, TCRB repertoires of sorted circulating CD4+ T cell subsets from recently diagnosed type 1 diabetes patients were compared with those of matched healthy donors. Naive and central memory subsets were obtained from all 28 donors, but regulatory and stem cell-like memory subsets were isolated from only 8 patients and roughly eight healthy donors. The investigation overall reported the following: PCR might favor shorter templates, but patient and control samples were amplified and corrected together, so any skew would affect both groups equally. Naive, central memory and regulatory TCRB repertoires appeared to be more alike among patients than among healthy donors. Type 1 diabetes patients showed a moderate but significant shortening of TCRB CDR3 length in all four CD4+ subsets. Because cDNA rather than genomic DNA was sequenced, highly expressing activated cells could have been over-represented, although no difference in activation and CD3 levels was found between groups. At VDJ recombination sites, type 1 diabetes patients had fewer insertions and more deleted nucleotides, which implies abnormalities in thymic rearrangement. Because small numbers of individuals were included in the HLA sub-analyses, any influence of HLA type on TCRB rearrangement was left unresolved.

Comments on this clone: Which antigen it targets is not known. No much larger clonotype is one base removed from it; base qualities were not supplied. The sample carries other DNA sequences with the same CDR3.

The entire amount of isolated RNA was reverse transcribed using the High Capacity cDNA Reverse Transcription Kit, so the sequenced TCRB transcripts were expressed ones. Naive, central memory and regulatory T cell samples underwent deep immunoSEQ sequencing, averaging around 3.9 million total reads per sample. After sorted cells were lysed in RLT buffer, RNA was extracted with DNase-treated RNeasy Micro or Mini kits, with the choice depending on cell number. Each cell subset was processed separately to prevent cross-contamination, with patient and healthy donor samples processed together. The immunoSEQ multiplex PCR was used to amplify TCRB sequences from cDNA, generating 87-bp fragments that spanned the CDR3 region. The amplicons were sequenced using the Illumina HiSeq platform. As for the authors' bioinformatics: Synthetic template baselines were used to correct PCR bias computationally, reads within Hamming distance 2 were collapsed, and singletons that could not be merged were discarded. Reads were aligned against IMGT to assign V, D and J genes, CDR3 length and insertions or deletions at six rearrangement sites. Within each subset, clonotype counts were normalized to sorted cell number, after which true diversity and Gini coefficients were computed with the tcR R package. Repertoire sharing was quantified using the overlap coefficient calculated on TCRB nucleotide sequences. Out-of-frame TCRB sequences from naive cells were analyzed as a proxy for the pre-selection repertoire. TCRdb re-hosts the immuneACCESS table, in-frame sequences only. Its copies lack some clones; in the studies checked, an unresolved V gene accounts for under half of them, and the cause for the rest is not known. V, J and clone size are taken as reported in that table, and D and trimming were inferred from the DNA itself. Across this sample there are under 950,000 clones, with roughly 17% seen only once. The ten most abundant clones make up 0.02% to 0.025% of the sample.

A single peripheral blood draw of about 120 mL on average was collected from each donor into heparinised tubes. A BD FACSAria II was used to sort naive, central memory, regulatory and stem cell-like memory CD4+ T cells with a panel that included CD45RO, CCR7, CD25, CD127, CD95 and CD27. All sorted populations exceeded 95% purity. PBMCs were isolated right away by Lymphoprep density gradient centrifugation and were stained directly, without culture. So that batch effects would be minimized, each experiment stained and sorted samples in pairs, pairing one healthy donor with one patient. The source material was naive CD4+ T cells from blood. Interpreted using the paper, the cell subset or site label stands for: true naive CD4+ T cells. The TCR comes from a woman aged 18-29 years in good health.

CDR3 region: CASSPGQNTGELFF. The sequence in DNA is TGTGCCAGCAGCCCGGGACAGAACACCGGGGAGCTGTTTTTT. The rearranged chain carries TRBV7-9 and TRBJ2-2, with TRBD1 perhaps the D gene, on 6 matching bases. For CDR1 and CDR2, the germline V gene (reference sequence) lists SEHNR and FQNEAQ. Relative to germline, V is 5 bases shorter and J is 1 base shorter, with 8 bases between their ends. The CDR3 covers 14 residues, taking in both the cysteine and the phenylalanine. Left in the record is the CDR3 DNA by itself, 42 bases read in frame from the first base.